A single sample is the source of the 27 T cell receptor beta chains below, sequenced in a study of beta chain features in type 1 diabetes. Investigators reverse transcribed all isolated RNA, so they sequenced expressed TCRB transcripts. This table comes from immunoSEQ multiplex PCR, and its TCRdb copy is limited to in-frame clones, with some not included. Of some 410,000 clones listed, over 9.5% were seen once; the top ten hold around 0.05%. The source material was naive CD4+ T cells from blood. Every receptor here comes from a woman aged 18-35 years in good health.

The rearrangement links TRBV7-9 to TRBJ2-7; TRBD2 agrees at 9 bases. With V trimmed by 2 bases and J by 5 bases, 19 bases remained unmatched. Germline V gives CDR1 SEHNR, CDR2 FQNEAQ (reference sequence). CDR3 size: 19 residues. CDR3 bases: TGTGCCAGCAGCTTATACGAAGGACTAGCGCCGCGGAGGAAGAACGAGCAGTACTTC. Amino acids: CASSLYEGLAPRRKNEQYF. The variable domain in full, completed from reference TRBV7-9 and TRBJ2-7, reads DTGVSQNPRHKITKRGQNVTFRCDPISEHNRLYWYRQTLGQGPEFLTYFQNEAQLEKSRLLSDRFSAERPKGSFSTLEIQRTEQGDSAMYLCASSLYEGLAPRRKNEQYFGPGTRLTVT.

This chain links TRBV7-2 with TRBJ2-3, with 11 bases identical to TRBD2. The V and J ends lost 5 bases and 4 bases, in that order; junction bases with no gene match: 11. The CDR3 has 17 residues. Germline values: CDR1 SGHTA, CDR2 FQGNSA. CDR3 residues: CASSPERLAGGADTQYF. CDR3 bases: TGTGCCAGCAGCCCGGAGAGGCTAGCGGGGGGAGCAGATACGCAGTATTTT.

This clone has only a few counts. The rearrangement joins TRBV13 to TRBJ2-4, with D possibly being TRBD1 or TRBD2 (5 bases each). V dropped 1 base and J dropped 0 bases, with 10 bases sitting between them. There are 16 residues in the CDR3. In germline, CDR1 is PRHDT, CDR2 FYEKMQ (reference sequence). The CDR3 coding sequence is TGTGCCAGCAGCTTAGTGTCAGGGAGAGCCAAAAACATTCAGTACTTC. It is translated as CASSLVSGRAKNIQYF.

This clone was seen only a few times. The chain has TRBV9 and TRBJ1-5; 7 positions match TRBD1. The germline CDR1 and CDR2 sequences are SGDLS and YYNGEE. This CDR3 region has 15 residues. The trim removed 4 bases at V and 5 bases at J, leaving 9 bases unmatched. The CDR3 loop is CASSRRGQTYQPQHF. The CDR3 DNA sequence: TGTGCCAGCAGCCGTCGGGGACAGACATATCAGCCCCAGCATTTT.

This clone showed up just a few times. The gene calls are TRBV29-1 and TRBJ2-5; D unclear. V lost 6 bases, J lost 7 bases, and 15 bases lay in between. Germline V CDR1 and CDR2: SQVTM, ANQGSEA. The CDR3 spans 12 residues. Written as DNA, the CDR3 is TGCAGCGTAAGCAGTCCCTCGGGGACCCAGTACTTC. Translation: CSVSSPSGTQYF.

J is TRBJ2-7 and V is TRBV4-1; 11 nucleotides align to TRBD2. The CDR3 length is 15 residues. V lost 3 bases and J lost 3; bases outside the gene matches: 4. The germline V gene has CDR1 MGHRA and CDR2 YSYEKL. The CDR3 nucleotides are TGCGCCAGCAGCCACCCGACTAGCGGGAACTACGAGCAGTACTTC. It translates to CASSHPTSGNYEQYF.

This clone has just a few counts. The chain recombines TRBV25-1 with TRBJ2-1; possibly TRBD1 or TRBD2 for D (5 bases each). CDR1 is MGHDK and CDR2 is SYGVNS in the germline V gene. V dropped 6 bases and J dropped 2 bases, with 20 bases sitting between them. This CDR3 has 17 residues. The CDR3 DNA reads as TGTGCCAGCAGGGGAGATCAGGGTTTGACCGCCTACAATGAGCAGTTCTTC. Amino acids: CASRGDQGLTAYNEQFF.

This clone was counted only a few times. V usage is TRBV29-1 and J usage is TRBJ2-7; 9 positions agree with TRBD1. The CDR3 extends over 13 amino acids. Germline V lookup: CDR1 SQVTM, CDR2 ANQGSEA. V lost 5 bases, J lost 7 bases, and 9 bases stayed unmatched. The CDR3 nucleotides read TGCAGCGTTACCGGGACAGGGAGGTTGGAGCAGTACTTC. Translated, it gives CSVTGTGRLEQYF.

The CDR3 loop is CASGWDRSAYEQYV. CDR3 sequence (DNA): TGTGCCAGCGGCTGGGACAGGTCGGCCTACGAGCAGTACGTC. This chain uses TRBV6-1 with TRBJ2-7; 8 bases are a match to TRBD1. CDR3 length: 14 residues. The J segment lost 2 bases and the V segment lost 8 bases, leaving 8 bases of the junction unmatched. The germline CDR1 and CDR2 sequences are MNHNS and SASEGT.

The chain is built from TRBV4-3 and TRBJ2-5, with D possibly matching TRBD2 (5 bases). Trimming took 2 bases from V and 4 from J, leaving 14 bases between them. From germline, CDR1 is LGHNA and CDR2 YSLEER. The CDR3 extends over 15 amino acids. CDR3 nucleotides: TGCGCCAGCAGCCAACTATCGATTCGGGGAGAGACCCAGTACTTC. It yields the protein CASSQLSIRGETQYF.

The table lists this clone with a few counts. The chain recombines TRBV29-1 with TRBJ2-1, with TRBD1 matching over 12 bases. The CDR3 covers 18 residues. The ends lost 3 bases at V and 6 bases at J; junction bases unmatched: 15. Germline loops: CDR1 SQVTM, CDR2 ANQGSEA. The CDR3 DNA follows: TGCAGCGTTGATAGACTCTTCGGGGACAGGGGGCGCGGCAATGAGCAGTTCTTC. Amino acids: CSVDRLFGDRGRGNEQFF.

The table lists this clone with a few counts. The CDR3 loop reads CASSIRGMEKLFF. DNA for the CDR3: TGTGCCAGTAGTATCAGGGGCATGGAAAAACTGTTTTTT. This chain links TRBV19 with TRBJ1-4; D is possibly TRBD1 (6 bases). Germline V lookup: CDR1 LNHDA, CDR2 SQIVND (reference sequence). The germline V and J ends were trimmed by 3 bases and 8 bases, with 10 bases remaining between them. There are 13 residues in the CDR3.

This clone came up a few times. V and J are TRBV5-1 and TRBJ2-1; TRBD2 is a possible D gene (6 bases). V was shortened by 7 bases and J by 7 bases, with 12 bases between the two germline ends. CDR1 is SGHRS, CDR2 YFSETQ, per germline. This CDR3 contains 12 residues. CDR3 DNA: TGCGCCAGCGGGAGGTCGGTTAATGAGCAGTTCTTC. Translated, it gives CASGRSVNEQFF.

The chain is built from TRBV13 and TRBJ1-1, with a tentative D call TRBD1 (5 bases). The CDR3 length is 16 residues. Trimming took off 5 bases at V and 0 bases at J, with 16 bases between the two ends. Germline V lookup: CDR1 PRHDT, CDR2 FYEKMQ (reference sequence). The CDR3 DNA follows: TGTGCCAGCAGCCCCCGGGGGAAGACTTTGAACACTGAAGCTTTCTTT. Its protein product is CASSPRGKTLNTEAFF.

This clone has only a few counts. This chain links TRBV29-1 with TRBJ1-1; tentative D call: TRBD1 (5 bases). Trimming took 4 bases from V and 1 from J, leaving 13 bases between them. Germline-derived CDR1 and CDR2 are SQVTM and ANQGSEA. The CDR3 runs to 14 residues. The CDR3 region is CSVVPGLQNTEAFF. In DNA, the CDR3 is TGCAGCGTTGTGCCGGGACTGCAGAACACTGAAGCTTTCTTT.

This clone was counted a few times. The rearrangement links TRBV7-2 to TRBJ2-3, with 9 nucleotides matching TRBD2. The ends lost 4 bases at V and 5 bases at J; junction bases unmatched: 13. The CDR3 has 17 amino acids. Germline V gene lookup returns CDR1 SGHTA and CDR2 FQGNSA. CDR3 amino acids: CASSYLGPAGGRDTQYF. CDR3 DNA sequence: TGTGCCAGCAGCTACCTAGGACCAGCGGGGGGACGAGATACGCAGTATTTT.

This clone was counted between two and nine times. This chain connects TRBV14 to TRBJ1-2; the D is unclear. This CDR3 comprises 13 residues. Trimming took 1 base from V and 5 from J, leaving 8 bases between them. Per germline, CDR1 SGHDN and CDR2 FVKESK. The CDR3 is CASSQGQHYGYTF. For the CDR3, the DNA is TGTGCCAGCAGCCAAGGGCAGCATTATGGCTACACCTTC.

This clone appeared a few times. The chain employs TRBV25-1 and TRBJ1-5; TRBD1 aligns across 7 bases. The CDR3 runs to 13 residues. The V gene's germline CDR1 is MGHDK and CDR2 SYGVNS. Losses at the gene ends were 6 bases for V and 7 bases for J; bases not matched to a gene: 6. CDR3 sequence (DNA): TGTGCCAGCAGCCATACAGGGGCCCAGCCCCAGCATTTT. This encodes CASSHTGAQPQHF. Full variable domain (rest looked up from reference TRBV25-1 and TRBJ1-5): EADIYQTPRYLVIGTGKKITLECSQTMGHDKMYWYQQDPGMELHLIHYSYGVNSTEKGDLSSESTVSRIRTEHFPLTLESARPSHTSQYLCASSHTGAQPQHFGDGTRLSIL.

This clone has just a few counts. The chain couples TRBV29-1 to TRBJ2-7, with TRBD1 matching 11 bases. Trimming took 3 bases from V and 6 from J; bases not matched to a gene: 4. The length of the CDR3 is 13 residues. Per the germline V gene, CDR1 is SQVTM and CDR2 is ANQGSEA. The CDR3 protein is CSVETGTGGEQYF. DNA of the CDR3: TGCAGCGTTGAGACTGGGACAGGGGGCGAGCAGTACTTC.

This clone was seen more than once but under ten times. V gene TRBV9 combines with J gene TRBJ2-3; TRBD1 agrees at 8 bases. This CDR3 spans 15 amino acids. Germline V gene sequence: CDR1 SGDLS, CDR2 YYNGEE. V dropped 5 bases and J dropped 2; count of bases not matched to a gene: 7. CDR3 protein: CASRGDRGFTDTQYF. The CDR3 coding sequence is TGTGCCAGCAGGGGAGACAGGGGATTCACAGATACGCAGTATTTT.

This clone was seen a few times. The rearrangement links TRBV15 to TRBJ1-1, with TRBD1 matching 9 bases. CDR1 and CDR2 from the germline V gene are LNHNV and YYDKDF (reference sequence). CDR3 length: 15 residues. The J segment lost 5 bases and the V segment lost 5 bases, leaving 9 bases of the junction unmatched. The CDR3: CATSLMGQGVTEAFF. For the CDR3, the DNA is TGTGCCACCAGCCTCATGGGACAGGGAGTTACTGAAGCTTTCTTT.

The chain joins TRBV7-2 to TRBJ1-1; TRBD1 agrees at 8 bases. Losses at the gene ends were 4 bases for V and 10 bases for J; bases not matched to a gene: 2. This CDR3 has 11 residues. Germline loops: CDR1 SGHTA, CDR2 FQGNSA. The CDR3 loop is CASSYDRGAFF. DNA of the CDR3: TGTGCCAGCAGCTACGACAGGGGAGCTTTCTTT.

This chain uses TRBV2 with TRBJ2-7, with 7 positions matching TRBD2. Germline V lookup: CDR1 SNHLY, CDR2 FYNNEI. The CDR3 is made up of 12 amino acids. The junction had 4 bases not matched to a gene; V was cut back by 5 bases and J by 6 bases. The CDR3 spells CASSRTSFEQYF. The CDR3 coding sequence is TGTGCCAGCAGTCGGACTAGTTTCGAGCAGTACTTC.

V usage is TRBV7-3 and J usage is TRBJ2-2; D possibly uses TRBD1 or TRBD2 (5 bases each). The CDR3 length is 16 residues. Trimming removed 1 base at V and 4 bases at J, with 13 bases between. Looked up from germline, CDR1 is SGHTA and CDR2 is FQGTGA. This CDR3 reads CASSLRGDRITGELFF. In DNA, the CDR3 is TGTGCCAGCAGCTTAAGAGGGGACCGAATCACCGGGGAGCTGTTTTTT.

This clone has more than one count but fewer than ten. The V call is TRBV7-3, the J call TRBJ1-1, with 7 bases fitting TRBD1. This CDR3 is built from 13 residues. CDR1 and CDR2 (germline): SGHTA, FQGTGA. Trimming took 6 bases from V and 3 from J; bases not matched to a gene: 4. Here the CDR3 reads CASSRQGDTEAFF. In DNA form, the CDR3 reads TGTGCCAGCAGTCGTCAGGGGGACACTGAAGCTTTCTTT.

This clone was observed a handful of times. This chain uses TRBV10-3 with TRBJ2-1, with D hard to call. The CDR3 consists of 11 residues. Between the trimmed V and J ends, which lost 1 base and 8 bases, there was a span of 3 bases. Germline loops: CDR1 ENHRY, CDR2 SYGVKD. CDR3 sequence (DNA): TGTGCCATCAGTGAGTGGTATGAGCAGTTCTTC. Translating gives CAISEWYEQFF.

There are a few counts of this clone. CDR3 DNA: TGCAGCGTTGGGGCCGAAGGGACTGAAGCTTTCTTT. It codes for CSVGAEGTEAFF. This chain links TRBV29-1 with TRBJ1-1; D is uncertain. The CDR3 is 12 residues long. The germline CDR1 and CDR2 sequences are SQVTM and ANQGSEA. V gave up 4 bases and J gave up 5 bases, with 11 bases separating them.